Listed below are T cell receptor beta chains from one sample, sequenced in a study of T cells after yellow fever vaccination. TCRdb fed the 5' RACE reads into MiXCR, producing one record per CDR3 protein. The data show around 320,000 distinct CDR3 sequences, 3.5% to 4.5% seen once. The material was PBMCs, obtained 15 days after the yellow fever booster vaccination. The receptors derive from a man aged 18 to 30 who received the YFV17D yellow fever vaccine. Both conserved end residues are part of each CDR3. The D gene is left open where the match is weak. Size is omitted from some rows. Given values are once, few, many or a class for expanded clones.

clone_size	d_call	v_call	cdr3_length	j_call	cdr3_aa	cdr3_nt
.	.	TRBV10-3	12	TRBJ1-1	CAISTGNTEAFF	TGTGCCATCTCAACGGGGAACACTGAAGCTTTCTTT
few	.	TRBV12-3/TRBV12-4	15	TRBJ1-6	CASRTLRGNNSPLHF	TGTGCCAGCAGGACTCTCAGGGGAAATAATTCACCCCTCCACTTT
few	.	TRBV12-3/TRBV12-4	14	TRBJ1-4	CASSFGARYEKLFF	TGTGCCAGCAGTTTCGGGGCGCGGTACGAAAAACTGTTTTTT
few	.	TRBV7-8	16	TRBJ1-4	CASSLYRVPAHEKLFF	TGTGCCAGCAGCTTATACCGGGTCCCAGCCCATGAAAAACTGTTTTTT
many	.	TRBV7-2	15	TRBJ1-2	CASSLARTDLYGYTF	TGTGCCAGCAGCTTAGCCAGGACAGACCTGTATGGCTACACCTTC
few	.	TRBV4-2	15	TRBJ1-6	CASSSHGRGGSPLHF	TGTGCCAGCAGCTCCCACGGCAGGGGAGGTTCACCCCTCCACTTT
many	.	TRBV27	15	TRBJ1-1	CASSLGGAGNTEAFF	TGTGCCAGCAGCCTAGGAGGGGCCGGGAACACTGAAGCTTTCTTT
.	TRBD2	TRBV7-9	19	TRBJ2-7	CASSLRRNSLAGGTYEQYF	TGTGCCAGCAGCCTAAGGCGAAATTCTCTAGCGGGGGGAACCTACGAGCAGTACTTC
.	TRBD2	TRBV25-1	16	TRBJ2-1	CASSGSGSGGHNEQFF	TGTGCCAGCAGTGGGTCGGGTAGCGGGGGCCACAATGAGCAGTTCTTC
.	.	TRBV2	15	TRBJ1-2	CASGGEDRIHYGYTF	TGTGCCAGCGGCGGAGAGGACAGAATCCACTATGGCTACACCTTC
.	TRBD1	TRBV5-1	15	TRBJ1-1	CASSLRTGPNTEAFF	TGCGCCAGCAGCCTCCGGACAGGGCCGAACACTGAAGCTTTCTTT
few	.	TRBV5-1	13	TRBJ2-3	CASSLLSPDTQYF	TGCGCCAGCAGCTTGCTGTCGCCAGATACGCAGTATTTT